These 6 T cell receptor beta chains share one sample of origin, sequenced in a study of beta chain features in type 1 diabetes. Expressed TCRB transcripts were sequenced because the entire RNA isolate underwent reverse transcription. Sequencing used immunoSEQ multiplex PCR; TCRdb keeps in-frame clones, though not all of them. The sample shows 250,000 to 350,000 clones, around 10% of them seen only once. Sample: naive CD4+ T cells from blood. These receptor sequences come from a woman aged 30 to 39 in good health.

This clone was seen more than once but under ten times. For the CDR3, the DNA is TGCAGCGTTGAAGAGGGGCTAGCGGGAACCGGGGAGCTGTTTTTT. It yields the protein CSVEEGLAGTGELFF. The chain uses TRBV29-1 and TRBJ2-2; 9 bases are shared with TRBD2. The germline V gene has CDR1 SQVTM and CDR2 ANQGSEA. The V segment lost 0 bases and the J segment 5 bases; nucleotides outside the gene matches: 4. The CDR3 length is 15 residues.

V and J are TRBV6-6 and TRBJ1-1; 10 bases agree with TRBD1. The germline gives CDR1 MNHNY, CDR2 SVGAGI (reference sequence). The CDR3 consists of 16 residues. J lost 1 base, V lost 6 bases, and 8 bases had no gene match. As DNA, the CDR3 is TGTGCCAGCAGCTACCCCGGGACAGGGGAGAACACTGAAGCTTTCTTT. Encoded protein: CASSYPGTGENTEAFF.

The chain's CDR3 is CASSPRDYGYTF. The CDR3 DNA reads TGTGCCAGTAGCCCCAGGGATTATGGCTACACCTTC. The genes are TRBV19 and TRBJ1-2; the D gene is possibly TRBD1 (5 bases). CDR1 is LNHDA and CDR2 is SQIVND in the germline V gene (reference sequence). The V gene lost 6 bases and the J gene lost 5 bases, with 10 bases spanning the gap. The CDR3 contains 12 residues.

The table lists this clone with a few counts. The V gene is TRBV11-1, the J gene TRBJ2-3, with a tentative D call TRBD2 (6 bases). CDR1 and CDR2 (germline): SGHAT, FQDESV (reference sequence). This CDR3 comprises 13 residues. V was clipped by 5 bases and J by 3 bases, with 9 bases between them. Here the CDR3 reads CASSGGRTDTQYF. The DNA of the CDR3 is TGTGCCAGCAGCGGAGGGAGAACAGATACGCAGTATTTT.

The chain joins TRBV30 to TRBJ2-2; D call uncertain. The germline V gene has CDR1 GTSNPN and CDR2 SVGIG (reference sequence). The CDR3 is made up of 15 amino acids. V was clipped by 3 bases and J by 2 bases, with 13 bases between them. The CDR3 is CAWSHPAANTGELFF. The DNA for the CDR3 is TGTGCCTGGAGCCACCCGGCGGCCAACACCGGGGAGCTGTTTTTT.

V usage is TRBV2 and J usage is TRBJ1-5, with 10 bases that match TRBD1. The CDR3 has 14 amino acids. Germline V gives CDR1 SNHLY, CDR2 FYNNEI. V lost 4 bases, J lost 7 bases, and 4 bases stayed unmatched. The CDR3 DNA reads as TGTGCCAGCAGTGGGACAGGGGGGAGACAGCCCCAGCATTTT. This encodes CASSGTGGRQPQHF.